The 2 T cell receptor beta chains listed next were all sequenced from one sample in a study of blood T cell repertoires in COVID-19. Produced via immunoSEQ multiplex PCR; TCRdb's table is partial and in-frame only. The table includes a few hundred thousand clones, roughly 87% detected once. The sequenced material came from PBMCs or T cells enriched from blood (not recorded which). These TCRs come from a woman aged 45 to 65 who had recovered from COVID-19.

This clone was counted once. The rearrangement joins TRBV19 to TRBJ1-5, with a tentative D call TRBD1 (5 bases). CDR1 is LNHDA, CDR2 SQIVND, per germline (reference sequence). CDR3 length: 15 residues. V lost 5 bases and J 2 bases, leaving 13 bases between the germline ends. CDR3 nucleotides: TGTGCCAGTAGTCCCGGGGGAGGGCGCAATCAGCCCCAGCATTTT. It codes for CASSPGGGRNQPQHF.

The V call is TRBV30, the J call TRBJ1-3; D is possibly TRBD1 (5 bases). The CDR3 is 15 amino acids. The germline CDR1 and CDR2 sequences are GTSNPN and SVGIG (reference sequence). With 4 bases removed from V and 0 bases from J, the gap between germline ends came to 13 bases. The CDR3 reads CAWNPRGGSGNTIYF. The CDR3 DNA sequence: TGTGCCTGGAATCCTCGGGGGGGCTCTGGAAACACCATATATTTT.